The 23 T cell receptor beta chains in this list originate from one sample, sequenced in a study of Ad26.COV2.S vaccination and SARS-CoV-2 variants. Treatment in this sample: some 19 received Ad26.COV2.S at low or high dose, single or two shots; five or six received placebo; per-sample allocation not given. Samples were taken on day 63 after the first vaccine or placebo injection. Measured with immunoSEQ multiplex PCR; TCRdb has only the in-frame clones, and not every one. The data contain 410,000 or so clones, 90% of them seen just once; the ten biggest clones take up over 9%. The sample here was peripheral blood, taken in a trial of Ad26.COV2.S vaccine versus placebo. These receptors were obtained from a person between 18 and 60 years old who received the Ad26.COV2.S COVID-19 vaccine or a placebo.

The chain employs TRBV4-1 and TRBJ2-7; D is ambiguous. V was cut by 4 bases and J by 0 bases, with 7 bases left in between. The CDR3 contains 13 residues. Germline CDR1 reads MGHRA; CDR2 reads YSYEKL. DNA of the CDR3: TGCGCCAGCAGCCGCCAAAGCTCCTACGAGCAGTACTTC. Its protein is CASSRQSSYEQYF.

The rearrangement uses TRBV19 and TRBJ2-7, with TRBD2 identical over 10 bases. The CDR3 is 13 amino acids. V dropped 10 bases and J dropped 0; count of bases not matched to a gene: 3. Germline loops: CDR1 LNHDA, CDR2 SQIVND (reference sequence). The CDR3 here is CATKREGSYEQYF. The CDR3 DNA reads as TGTGCCACCAAGCGGGAGGGCTCCTACGAGCAGTACTTC.

The chain combines TRBV9 with TRBJ1-5; no reliable D call. The CDR3 covers 16 residues. Germline lookup yields CDR1 SGDLS and CDR2 YYNGEE. Trimming removed 3 bases from V and 0 bases from J, with 13 bases in between. This chain's CDR3 is CASSDLLRTSNQPQHF. The CDR3 DNA follows: TGTGCCAGCAGCGATTTGCTTCGGACTAGCAATCAGCCCCAGCATTTT.

The J gene is TRBJ1-1, the V gene TRBV28, with unresolved D. V lost 2 bases and J lost 4, with 8 bases in between. The germline gives CDR1 MDHEN, CDR2 SYDVKM. The CDR3 consists of 13 residues. CDR3 residues: CASSLPVATEAFF. CDR3 nucleotides: TGTGCCAGCAGTTTACCAGTAGCCACTGAAGCTTTCTTT.

V gene TRBV27 combines with J gene TRBJ2-7; D is undetermined. CDR1 MNHEY and CDR2 SMNVEV come from the germline V gene (reference sequence). This CDR3 region has 13 residues. Trimming left V 3 bases short and J 2 bases short, with 8 bases between. CDR3 residues: CASSFDGPYEQYF. For the CDR3, the DNA is TGTGCCAGCAGTTTCGACGGGCCCTACGAGCAGTACTTC.

The chain carries TRBV7-8 and TRBJ1-3; D uncertain. CDR1 SGHVS and CDR2 FQNEAQ come from the germline V gene. V gave up 5 bases and J gave up 0 bases, with 11 bases separating them. The CDR3 totals 15 residues. The CDR3 region has the DNA TGTGCCAGCAGCCGTGACACGAGCTCTGGAAACACCATATATTTT. It yields the protein CASSRDTSSGNTIYF. Full variable domain (outside the CDR3, taken from reference TRBV7-8 and TRBJ1-3): GAGVSQSPRYKVAKRGQDVALRCDPISGHVSLFWYQQALGQGPEFLTYFQNEAQLDKSGLPSDRFFAERPEGSVSTLKIQRTQQEDSAVYLCASSRDTSSGNTIYFGEGSWLTVV.

This chain uses TRBV28 with TRBJ2-7, with 8 bases lining up with TRBD1. The junction had 9 bases not matched to a gene; V was cut back by 5 bases and J by 3 bases. This CDR3 has 15 residues. Germline V gives CDR1 MDHEN, CDR2 SYDVKM. The chain's CDR3 is CASSRPGTGLYEQYF. CDR3 DNA sequence: TGTGCCAGCAGTCGACCCGGGACAGGACTCTACGAGCAGTACTTC.

The chain has TRBV21-1 and TRBJ2-3. TRBV21-1 is described as a pseudogene. The CDR3 covers 16 residues. CDR3 loop: CASSKGHESSTDTQYF. CDR3 nucleotide sequence: TGTGCCAGCAGCAAAGGCCACGAATCTAGCACAGATACGCAGTATTTT.

The V and J genes are TRBV6-2 or TRBV6-3 and TRBJ2-1; tentative D call: TRBD2 (6 bases). The CDR3 has 15 amino acids. Germline assignment: CDR1 MNHEY and CDR2 SVGEGT. V gave up 4 bases and J gave up 1 base, with 11 bases separating them. The CDR3 coding sequence is TGTGCCAGCAGTTTTTCCGGGGGATCCTACAATGAGCAGTTCTTC. The encoded protein is CASSFSGGSYNEQFF.

The chain recombines TRBV5-8 with TRBJ2-3; 8 bases map to TRBD2. The germline V gene encodes CDR1 SGHTS and CDR2 YDEGEE. CDR3 length: 17 residues. V was pared by 1 base and J by 0 bases, with 7 bases of the junction left unmatched. The CDR3 is CASSLLSGIRSTDTQYF. The CDR3 DNA sequence: TGTGCCAGCAGCTTGCTTAGCGGGATCCGTAGCACAGATACGCAGTATTTT.

The genes are TRBV10-1 and TRBJ2-6; D is unresolved. The CDR3 is 15 amino acids. V dropped 5 bases and J dropped 0 bases, with 8 bases sitting between them. Looked up from germline, CDR1 is WNHNN and CDR2 is SYGVQD (reference sequence). CDR3 DNA: TGCGCCAGCAGTCTGGTGAGCTCTGGGGCCAACGTCCTGACTTTC. Residues: CASSLVSSGANVLTF.

The chain links TRBV18 to TRBJ1-2; 9 bases line up with TRBD1. This CDR3 has 16 residues. The V and J ends lost 2 bases and 5 bases, in that order; junction bases with no gene match: 9. CDR1 and CDR2 from the germline V gene are KGHSH and LQKENI. The CDR3 loop is CASSPGLSGQGYGYTF. CDR3 in DNA: TGTGCCAGCTCACCAGGGCTGTCGGGACAGGGATATGGCTACACCTTC.

This clone was observed once. The genes are TRBV11-2 and TRBJ2-3; the match to TRBD2 covers 14 bases. Germline CDR1 is SGHAT and CDR2 is FQNNGV. Trimming took 1 base from V and 5 from J; bases not matched to a gene: 5. This CDR3 is 17 amino acids long. The CDR3 reads CASSLGLAGGPLDTQYF. CDR3 sequence (DNA): TGTGCCAGCAGCTTAGGACTAGCGGGAGGGCCATTAGATACGCAGTATTTT.

This chain joins TRBV9 and TRBJ2-1; tentatively, D is TRBD2 (5 bases). The germline V gene has CDR1 SGDLS and CDR2 YYNGEE. Trimming pared 4 bases from V and 9 bases from J, leaving 11 bases between. The CDR3 extends over 12 amino acids. Here the CDR3 reads CASSLREGEQFF. As DNA, the CDR3 is TGTGCCAGCAGCTTAAGAGAGGGTGAGCAGTTCTTC.

This chain uses TRBV7-2 with TRBJ2-1, with 12 nucleotides matching TRBD2. The CDR3 loop spans 16 amino acids. Trimming took 1 base from V and 7 from J; bases not matched to a gene: 5. Germline CDR1 reads SGHTA; CDR2 reads FQGNSA. CDR3 region: CASSLERLAGGNEQFF. CDR3 in DNA: TGTGCCAGCAGCTTAGAACGTCTAGCGGGAGGGAATGAGCAGTTCTTC.

The CDR3: CAIQCWIGSYNEQFF. Here the CDR3 DNA reads TGTGCCATCCAATGTTGGATAGGCTCCTACAATGAGCAGTTCTTC. The chain has TRBV6-4 and TRBJ2-1, with D unclear. V dropped 10 bases and J dropped 0 bases, with 16 bases sitting between them. Looked up from germline, CDR1 is MRHNA and CDR2 is SNTAGT. This CDR3 comprises 15 residues.

This clone was detected only once. J is TRBJ1-1 and V is TRBV11-2; D possibly corresponds to TRBD1 (6 bases). V was pared by 4 bases and J by 7 bases, with 22 bases between. Germline V gene sequence: CDR1 SGHAT, CDR2 FQNNGV. The length of the CDR3 is 16 residues. CDR3: CASSSSPGRGANEAFF. In DNA form, the CDR3 reads TGTGCCAGCAGCTCATCCCCAGGGAGGGGGGCGAATGAAGCTTTCTTT.

This chain connects TRBV27 to TRBJ2-1, with 11 bases lining up with TRBD2. This CDR3 has 15 amino acids. Losses at the gene ends were 5 bases for V and 2 bases for J; bases not matched to a gene: 2. Germline V CDR1 and CDR2: MNHEY, SMNVEV (reference sequence). CDR3 sequence: CASSPGLAAYNEQFF. DNA of the CDR3: TGTGCCAGCAGTCCGGGACTAGCGGCCTACAATGAGCAGTTCTTC.

The chain has TRBV29-1 and TRBJ2-5; D is possibly TRBD1 (6 bases). The length of the CDR3 is 14 residues. Germline loops: CDR1 SQVTM, CDR2 ANQGSEA. V gave up 0 bases and J gave up 1 base, with 9 bases separating them. The CDR3 DNA is TGCAGCGTTGAAGATCGAGGGGGCCAAGAGACCCAGTACTTC. It yields the protein CSVEDRGGQETQYF.

The chain couples TRBV10-3 to TRBJ2-3; possibly TRBD1 for D (5 bases). Germline V gene data show CDR1 as ENHRY and CDR2 as SYGVKD. V lost 3 bases and J lost 0, with 7 bases in between. CDR3 length equals 14 residues. The CDR3 DNA follows: TGTGCCATCAGTGAAGGGGCTAGCACAGATACGCAGTATTTT. Translating gives CAISEGASTDTQYF.

This clone was seen only once. V and J are TRBV30 and TRBJ1-2; D perhaps matches TRBD1 (6 bases). This CDR3 contains 13 residues. Trimming took 2 bases from V and 5 from J, leaving 12 bases between them. Looked up from germline, CDR1 is GTSNPN and CDR2 is SVGIG (reference sequence). The CDR3: CAWSSGAKYGYTF. The CDR3 coding sequence is TGTGCCTGGAGTTCGGGGGCCAAATATGGCTACACCTTC. Supplemented by reference TRBV30 and TRBJ1-2, the full variable domain reads SQTIHQWPATLVQPVGSPLSLECTVEGTSNPNLYWYRQAAGRGLQLLFYSVGIGQISSEVPQNLSASRPQDRQFILSSKKLLLSDSGFYLCAWSSGAKYGYTFGSGTRLTVV.

This chain joins TRBV25-1 and TRBJ1-2; a possible D gene is TRBD1 (5 bases). Germline CDR1 MGHDK, CDR2 SYGVNS. Deletions cut 6 bases from V and 4 bases from J, with 15 bases between. CDR3 length: 14 amino acids. CDR3: CASRPDGDLYGYTF. In DNA, the CDR3 is TGTGCCAGCAGACCGGACGGGGACCTCTATGGCTACACCTTC.

The chain recombines TRBV28 with TRBJ2-7, with unresolved D. Trimming stripped 3 bases from V and 4 bases from J, with 10 bases between. This CDR3 contains 13 residues. CDR1 and CDR2 from the germline V gene are MDHEN and SYDVKM. CDR3 coding DNA: TGTGCCAGCAGTTTCGGCGGCTGGTACGAGCAGTACTTC. Amino acids: CASSFGGWYEQYF.